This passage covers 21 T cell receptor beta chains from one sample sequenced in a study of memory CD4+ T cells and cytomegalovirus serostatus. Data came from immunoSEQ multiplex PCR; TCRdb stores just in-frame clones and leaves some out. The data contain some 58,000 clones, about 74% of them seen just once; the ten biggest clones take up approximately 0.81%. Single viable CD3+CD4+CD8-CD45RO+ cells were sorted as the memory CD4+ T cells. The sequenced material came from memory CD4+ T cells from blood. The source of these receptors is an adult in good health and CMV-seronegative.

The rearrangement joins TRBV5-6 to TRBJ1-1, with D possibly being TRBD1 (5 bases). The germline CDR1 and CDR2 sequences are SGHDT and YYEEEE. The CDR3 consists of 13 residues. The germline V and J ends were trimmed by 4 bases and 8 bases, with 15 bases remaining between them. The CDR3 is CASSAKQNREAFF. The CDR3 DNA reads TGTGCCAGCAGCGCAAAGCAAAACAGGGAAGCTTTCTTT.

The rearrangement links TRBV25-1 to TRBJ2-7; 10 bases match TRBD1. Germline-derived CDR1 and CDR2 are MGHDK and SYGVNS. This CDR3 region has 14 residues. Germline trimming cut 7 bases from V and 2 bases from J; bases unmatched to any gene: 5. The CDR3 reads CASNRQGAAYEQYF. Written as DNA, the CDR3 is TGTGCCAGCAACCGACAGGGGGCCGCCTACGAGCAGTACTTC.

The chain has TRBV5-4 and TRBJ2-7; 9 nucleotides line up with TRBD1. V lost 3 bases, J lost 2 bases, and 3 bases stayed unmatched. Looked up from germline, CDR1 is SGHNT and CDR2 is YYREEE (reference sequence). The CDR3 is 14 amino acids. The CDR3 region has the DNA TGTGCCAGCAGCTACGACAGGGGGACCTACGAGCAGTACTTC. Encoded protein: CASSYDRGTYEQYF. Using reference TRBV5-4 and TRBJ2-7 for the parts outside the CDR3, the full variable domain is ETGVTQSPTHLIKTRGQQVTLRCSSQSGHNTVSWYQQALGQGPQFIFQYYREEENGRGNFPPRFSGLQFPNYSSELNVNALELDDSALYLCASSYDRGTYEQYFGPGTRLTVT.

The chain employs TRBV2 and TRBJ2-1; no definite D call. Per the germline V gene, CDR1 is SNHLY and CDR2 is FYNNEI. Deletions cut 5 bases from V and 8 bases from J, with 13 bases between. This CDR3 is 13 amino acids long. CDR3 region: CASSPTVTYEQFF. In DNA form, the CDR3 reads TGTGCCAGCAGTCCAACCGTCACGTATGAGCAGTTCTTC.

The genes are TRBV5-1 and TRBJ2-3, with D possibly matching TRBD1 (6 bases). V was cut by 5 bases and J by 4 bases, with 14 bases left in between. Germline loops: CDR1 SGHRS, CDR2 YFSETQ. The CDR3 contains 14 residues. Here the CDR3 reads CASRYRVSADTQYF. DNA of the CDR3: TGCGCCAGCAGGTACAGGGTTAGCGCAGATACGCAGTATTTT.

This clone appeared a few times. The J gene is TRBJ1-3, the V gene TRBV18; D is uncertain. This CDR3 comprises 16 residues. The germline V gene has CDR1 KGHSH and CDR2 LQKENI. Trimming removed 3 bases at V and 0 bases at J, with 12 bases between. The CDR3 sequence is CASSPSTTRSGNTIYF. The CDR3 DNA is TGTGCCAGCTCACCGAGTACCACCCGCTCTGGAAACACCATATATTTT. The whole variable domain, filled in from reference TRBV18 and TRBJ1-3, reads NAGVMQNPRHLVRRRGQEARLRCSPMKGHSHVYWYRQLPEEGLKFMVYLQKENIIDESGMPKERFSAEFPKEGPSILRIQQVVRGDSAAYFCASSPSTTRSGNTIYFGEGSWLTVV.

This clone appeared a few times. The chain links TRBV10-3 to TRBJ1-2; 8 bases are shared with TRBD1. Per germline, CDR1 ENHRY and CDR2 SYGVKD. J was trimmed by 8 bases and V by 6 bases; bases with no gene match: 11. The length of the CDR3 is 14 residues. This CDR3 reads CAIRTDRAGGGYTF. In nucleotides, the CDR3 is TGTGCCATCAGGACGGACAGGGCCGGGGGAGGCTACACCTTC.

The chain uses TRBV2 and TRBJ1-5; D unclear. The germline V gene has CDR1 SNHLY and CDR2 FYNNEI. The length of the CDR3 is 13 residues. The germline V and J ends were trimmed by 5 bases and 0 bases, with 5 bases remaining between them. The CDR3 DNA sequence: TGTGCCAGCAGTATTGGTAGCAATCAGCCCCAGCATTTT. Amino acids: CASSIGSNQPQHF.

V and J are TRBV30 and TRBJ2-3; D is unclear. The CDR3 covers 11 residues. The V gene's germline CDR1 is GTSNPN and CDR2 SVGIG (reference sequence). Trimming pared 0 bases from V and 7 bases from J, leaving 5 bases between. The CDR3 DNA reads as TGTGCCTGGAGTGTAGGAAATACGCAGTATTTT. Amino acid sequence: CAWSVGNTQYF.

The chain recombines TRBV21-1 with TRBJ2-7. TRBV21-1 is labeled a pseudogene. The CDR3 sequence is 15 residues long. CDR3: CASSSHSGRRYEQYF. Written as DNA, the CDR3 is TGTGCCAGCAGCAGTCACTCGGGGCGTCGATACGAGCAGTACTTC.

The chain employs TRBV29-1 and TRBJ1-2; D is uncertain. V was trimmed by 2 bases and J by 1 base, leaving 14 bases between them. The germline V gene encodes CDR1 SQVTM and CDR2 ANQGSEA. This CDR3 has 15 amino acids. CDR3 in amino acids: CSVESRADINYGYTF. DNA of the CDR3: TGCAGCGTTGAAAGTAGGGCAGATATTAACTATGGCTACACCTTC. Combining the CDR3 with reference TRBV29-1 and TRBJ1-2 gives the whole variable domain SAVISQKPSRDICQRGTSLTIQCQVDSQVTMMFWYRQQPGQSLTLIATANQGSEATYESGFVIDKFPISRPNLTFSTLTVSNMSPEDSSIYLCSVESRADINYGYTFGSGTRLTVV.

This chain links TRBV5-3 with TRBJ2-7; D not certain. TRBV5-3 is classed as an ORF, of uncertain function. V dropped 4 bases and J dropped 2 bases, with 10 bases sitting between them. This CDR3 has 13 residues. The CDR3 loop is CARSAKIPYEQYF. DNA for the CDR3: TGTGCCAGAAGCGCAAAGATCCCCTACGAGCAGTACTTC.

DNA for the CDR3: TGTGCCAGCAGCTTAGGTCGGACAGGGGGCTACGAGCAGTACTTC. This gives the protein CASSLGRTGGYEQYF. The V and J genes are TRBV13 and TRBJ2-7; TRBD1 aligns across 10 bases. The J segment lost 3 bases and the V segment lost 0 bases, leaving 2 bases of the junction unmatched. The CDR3 contains 15 residues. The V gene's germline CDR1 is PRHDT and CDR2 FYEKMQ (reference sequence).

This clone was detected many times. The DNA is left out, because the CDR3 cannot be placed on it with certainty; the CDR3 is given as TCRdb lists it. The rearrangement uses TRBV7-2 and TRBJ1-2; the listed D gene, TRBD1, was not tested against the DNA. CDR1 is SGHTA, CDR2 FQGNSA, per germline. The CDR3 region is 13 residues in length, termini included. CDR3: CASSLEVGQGNTF.

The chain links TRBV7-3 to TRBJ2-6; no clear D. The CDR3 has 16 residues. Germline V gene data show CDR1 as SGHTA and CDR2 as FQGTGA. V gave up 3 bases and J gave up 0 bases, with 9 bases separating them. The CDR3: CASSLDGDSGANVLTF. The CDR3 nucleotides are TGTGCCAGCAGCTTGGACGGAGACTCTGGGGCCAACGTCCTGACTTTC.

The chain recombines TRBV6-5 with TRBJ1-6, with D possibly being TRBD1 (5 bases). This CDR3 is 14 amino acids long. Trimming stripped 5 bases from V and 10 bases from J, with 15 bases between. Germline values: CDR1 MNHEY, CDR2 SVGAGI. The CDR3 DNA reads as TGTGCCAGCAGTGGGGGGGAGTTGGGATCACCCCTCCACTTT. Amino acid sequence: CASSGGELGSPLHF.

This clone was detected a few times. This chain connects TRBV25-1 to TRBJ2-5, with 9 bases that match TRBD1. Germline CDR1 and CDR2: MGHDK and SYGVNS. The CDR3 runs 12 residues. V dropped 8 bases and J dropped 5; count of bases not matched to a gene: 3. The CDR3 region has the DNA TGTGCCAGCGGGGACAGGGAGGAGACCCAGTACTTC. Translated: CASGDREETQYF.

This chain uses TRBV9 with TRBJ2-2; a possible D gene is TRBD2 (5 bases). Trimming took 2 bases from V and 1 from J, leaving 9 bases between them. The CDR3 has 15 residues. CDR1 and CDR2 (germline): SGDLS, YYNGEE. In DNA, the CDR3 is TGTGCCAGCAGCGTTTTGGACTGGAACACCGGGGAGCTGTTTTTT. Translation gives CASSVLDWNTGELFF.

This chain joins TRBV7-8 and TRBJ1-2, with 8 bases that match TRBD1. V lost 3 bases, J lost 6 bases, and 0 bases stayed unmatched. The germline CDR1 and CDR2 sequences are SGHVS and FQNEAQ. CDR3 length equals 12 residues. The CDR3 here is CASSLDRDGYTF. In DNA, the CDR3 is TGTGCCAGCAGCTTGGACAGGGATGGCTACACCTTC.

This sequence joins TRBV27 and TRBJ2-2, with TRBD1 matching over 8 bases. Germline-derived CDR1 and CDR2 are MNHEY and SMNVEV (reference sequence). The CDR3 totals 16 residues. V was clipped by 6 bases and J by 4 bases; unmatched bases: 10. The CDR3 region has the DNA TGTGCCAGCAGCATGACAGGGGCCGCTCTCACCGGGGAGCTGTTTTTT. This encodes CASSMTGAALTGELFF.

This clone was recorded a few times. DNA of the CDR3: TGCGCCAGCAGGGCGGGACAGCTCGAAAAACTGTTTTTT. Translation: CASRAGQLEKLFF. The rearrangement uses TRBV5-1 and TRBJ1-4; TRBD1 matches at 7 bases. CDR1 SGHRS and CDR2 YFSETQ come from the germline V gene. J lost 8 bases, V lost 5 bases, and 6 bases had no gene match. The CDR3 has 13 residues. Using reference TRBV5-1 and TRBJ1-4 for the parts outside the CDR3, the full variable domain is KAGVTQTPRYLIKTRGQQVTLSCSPISGHRSVSWYQQTPGQGLQFLFEYFSETQRNKGNFPGRFSGRQFSNSRSEMNVSTLELGDSALYLCASRAGQLEKLFFGSGTQLSVL.